The rows below give T cell receptor beta chains drawn from one sample of a study of vaccination and CD4 T cells after COVID-19. TCRdb re-derived calls from the PCR reads in MiXCR, one entry per CDR3 protein. The data hold some 14,000 distinct CDR3 sequences, with approximately 53% observed a single time. Antigen specificity for these receptors is unknown. The sequencing here drew on CD4+ T cells from blood, cultured in vitro, taken before SARS-CoV-2 vaccination. The source is a human donor who had recovered from COVID-19. The CDR3 runs from the conserved cysteine through the conserved F or W. The order of the fields is clone size, J gene, V gene, D gene, CDR3 protein, CDR3 DNA. The D gene is left open where the match is weak. Clone size is not always given. Where it is, it says once, few, many or a class for expanded clones.

clone size: NA
J gene: TRBJ1-2
V gene: TRBV20-1
D gene: TRBD1
CDR3 protein: CSARPPRGDSENYGYTF
CDR3 DNA: TGCAGTGCTAGACCACCCAGAGGGGACAGCGAAAACTATGGCTACACCTTC

clone size: few
J gene: TRBJ2-1
V gene: TRBV20-1
D gene: TRBD1
CDR3 protein: CSATGTGVNEQFF
CDR3 DNA: TGCAGTGCTACGGGGACAGGGGTAAATGAGCAGTTCTTC

clone size: NA
J gene: TRBJ2-5
V gene: TRBV18
D gene: NA
CDR3 protein: CASSRTTGPQETQYF
CDR3 DNA: TGTGCCAGCTCACGAACAACAGGGCCACAAGAGACCCAGTACTTC

clone size: NA
J gene: TRBJ1-6
V gene: TRBV6-1
D gene: TRBD1
CDR3 protein: CASSPDRGTTYNSPLHF
CDR3 DNA: TGTGCCAGCAGTCCTGACAGGGGGACTACCTATAATTCACCCCTCCACTTT

clone size: few
J gene: TRBJ2-3
V gene: TRBV10-3
D gene: NA
CDR3 protein: CASSGQSGTDTQYF
CDR3 DNA: TGTGCCTCCTCCGGGCAGTCCGGCACAGATACGCAGTATTTT

clone size: NA
J gene: TRBJ1-2
V gene: TRBV20-1
D gene: NA
CDR3 protein: CSARGDGSRTGYTF
CDR3 DNA: TGCAGTGCTAGAGGGGACGGATCCCGGACGGGCTACACCTTC

clone size: NA
J gene: TRBJ1-1
V gene: TRBV20-1
D gene: TRBD1
CDR3 protein: CSATMGTGRTEAFF
CDR3 DNA: TGCAGTGCTACCATGGGGACAGGGAGGACTGAAGCTTTCTTT

clone size: NA
J gene: TRBJ1-5
V gene: TRBV24-1
D gene: NA
CDR3 protein: CATSDANLPSWTQPQHF
CDR3 DNA: TGTGCCACCAGTGATGCTAACCTTCCGTCATGGACTCAGCCCCAGCATTTT

clone size: NA
J gene: TRBJ2-3
V gene: TRBV7-3
D gene: NA
CDR3 protein: CASSLLSADTQYF
CDR3 DNA: TGTGCCAGCAGCTTACTTAGCGCAGATACGCAGTATTTT

clone size: NA
J gene: TRBJ1-2
V gene: TRBV4-1
D gene: NA
CDR3 protein: CASSQAWGNYGYTF
CDR3 DNA: TGCGCCAGCAGCCAAGCCTGGGGGAACTATGGCTACACCTTC

clone size: few
J gene: TRBJ1-1
V gene: TRBV20-1
D gene: NA
CDR3 protein: CSVQKNTEAFF
CDR3 DNA: TGCAGTGTTCAGAAGAACACTGAAGCTTTCTTT

clone size: NA
J gene: TRBJ2-3
V gene: TRBV7-7
D gene: NA
CDR3 protein: CASSSQGGTDTQYF
CDR3 DNA: TGTGCTAGCAGCTCCCAGGGAGGCACAGATACGCAGTATTTT

clone size: few
J gene: TRBJ2-3
V gene: TRBV28
D gene: TRBD2
CDR3 protein: CASSLTSGRADTQYF
CDR3 DNA: TGTGCCAGCAGTCTGACTAGCGGGAGGGCAGATACGCAGTATTTT

clone size: NA
J gene: TRBJ2-5
V gene: TRBV20-1
D gene: NA
CDR3 protein: CSASASGQLSQYF
CDR3 DNA: TGCAGTGCTTCCGCTAGCGGACAGCTGTCCCAGTACTTC

clone size: few
J gene: TRBJ1-2
V gene: TRBV19
D gene: TRBD1
CDR3 protein: CATGTGDSLNGYTF
CDR3 DNA: TGTGCCACCGGGACAGGGGACAGTCTTAATGGCTACACCTTC

clone size: NA
J gene: TRBJ1-1
V gene: TRBV7-9
D gene: NA
CDR3 protein: CASSSTPGGNTEAFF
CDR3 DNA: TGTGCCAGCAGCTCCACCCCGGGGGGGAACACTGAAGCTTTCTTT

clone size: NA
J gene: TRBJ1-1
V gene: TRBV2
D gene: NA
CDR3 protein: CASSRQTNTEAFF
CDR3 DNA: TGTGCCAGCAGTAGGCAGACGAACACTGAAGCTTTCTTT

clone size: NA
J gene: TRBJ1-5
V gene: TRBV21-1
D gene: NA
CDR3 protein: CASSKGGSGGDQPQHF
CDR3 DNA: TGTGCCAGCAGCAAAGGAGGTTCGGGGGGGGATCAGCCCCAGCATTTT

clone size: few
J gene: TRBJ1-6
V gene: TRBV27
D gene: NA
CDR3 protein: CASSSEGRSPLHF
CDR3 DNA: TGTGCCAGCAGTTCCGAGGGCCGATCACCCCTCCACTTT

clone size: NA
J gene: TRBJ1-6
V gene: TRBV4-2
D gene: NA
CDR3 protein: CASSQGGQYNSPLHF
CDR3 DNA: TGTGCCAGCAGCCAAGGCGGACAGTATAATTCACCCCTCCACTTT

clone size: NA
J gene: TRBJ2-3
V gene: TRBV28
D gene: TRBD2
CDR3 protein: CGNSGRGTDTQYF
CDR3 DNA: TGTGGAAATAGCGGGAGGGGGACAGATACGCAGTATTTT

clone size: NA
J gene: TRBJ1-1
V gene: TRBV6-1
D gene: NA
CDR3 protein: CASSRTENTEAFF
CDR3 DNA: TGTGCCAGCAGCCGGACAGAGAACACTGAAGCTTTCTTT

clone size: few
J gene: TRBJ2-7
V gene: TRBV19
D gene: TRBD2
CDR3 protein: CASGTNPGDEQYF
CDR3 DNA: TGTGCCAGTGGGACTAATCCAGGAGACGAGCAGTACTTC

clone size: once
J gene: TRBJ1-1
V gene: TRBV28
D gene: NA
CDR3 protein: CASSSPLWNTEAFF
CDR3 DNA: TGTGCCAGCAGTTCCCCCTTGTGGAACACTGAAGCTTTCTTT

clone size: NA
J gene: TRBJ2-7
V gene: TRBV18
D gene: NA
CDR3 protein: CASSVGTPGVRQYF
CDR3 DNA: TGTGCCAGCTCGGTCGGGACCCCAGGTGTCCGCCAGTACTTC

clone size: NA
J gene: TRBJ2-3
V gene: TRBV7-3
D gene: TRBD2
CDR3 protein: CASSLLAGTDTQYF
CDR3 DNA: TGTGCCAGCAGCTTATTAGCGGGGACTGATACGCAGTATTTT

clone size: NA
J gene: TRBJ2-7
V gene: TRBV5-1
D gene: TRBD2
CDR3 protein: CASSPTSGSYEQYF
CDR3 DNA: TGCGCCAGCAGCCCGACTAGCGGATCCTACGAGCAGTACTTC

clone size: NA
J gene: TRBJ2-3
V gene: TRBV7-3
D gene: NA
CDR3 protein: CASNSGPGYTQYF
CDR3 DNA: TGTGCCAGCAATTCGGGTCCCGGTTATACGCAGTATTTT

clone size: NA
J gene: TRBJ2-1
V gene: TRBV20-1
D gene: NA
CDR3 protein: CSARVPSGSSYNEQFF
CDR3 DNA: TGCAGTGCTAGAGTTCCAAGCGGATCCTCCTACAATGAGCAGTTCTTC

clone size: NA
J gene: TRBJ2-1
V gene: TRBV7-2
D gene: TRBD2
CDR3 protein: CASSSTSGFYNEQFF
CDR3 DNA: TGTGCCAGCAGCTCCACTAGCGGGTTCTACAATGAGCAGTTCTTC

clone size: NA
J gene: TRBJ2-7
V gene: TRBV7-9
D gene: TRBD1
CDR3 protein: CASSAQQGAFPYEQYF
CDR3 DNA: TGTGCCAGCAGCGCTCAACAGGGGGCCTTCCCCTACGAGCAGTACTTC

clone size: NA
J gene: TRBJ2-3
V gene: TRBV7-8
D gene: TRBD1
CDR3 protein: CASSPGQATDTQYF
CDR3 DNA: TGTGCCAGCAGCCCAGGACAGGCCACAGATACGCAGTATTTT

clone size: few
J gene: TRBJ1-5
V gene: TRBV2
D gene: NA
CDR3 protein: CASSERPGNQPQHF
CDR3 DNA: TGTGCCAGCAGTGAAAGGCCGGGCAATCAGCCCCAGCATTTT

clone size: few
J gene: TRBJ2-5
V gene: TRBV20-1
D gene: NA
CDR3 protein: CSAEIWSGRGGYQETQYF
CDR3 DNA: TGCAGTGCCGAGATTTGGAGCGGGAGAGGGGGCTACCAAGAGACCCAGTACTTC

clone size: NA
J gene: TRBJ1-6
V gene: TRBV28
D gene: NA
CDR3 protein: CASSPEGGTFHNSPLHF
CDR3 DNA: TGTGCCAGCAGTCCAGAGGGGGGAACATTTCATAATTCACCCCTCCACTTT

clone size: few
J gene: TRBJ1-2
V gene: TRBV19
D gene: TRBD1
CDR3 protein: CASRTGTLYGYTF
CDR3 DNA: TGTGCCAGTAGGACAGGGACCCTCTATGGCTACACCTTC

clone size: NA
J gene: TRBJ1-5
V gene: TRBV20-1
D gene: TRBD1
CDR3 protein: CSARDPQGYQPQHF
CDR3 DNA: TGCAGTGCTAGAGATCCACAGGGGTATCAGCCCCAGCATTTT

clone size: NA
J gene: TRBJ1-2
V gene: TRBV12-3/TRBV12-4
D gene: NA
CDR3 protein: CASSQDRYYGYTF
CDR3 DNA: TGTGCCAGCAGCCAAGACAGGTACTATGGCTACACCTTC

clone size: NA
J gene: TRBJ2-7
V gene: TRBV19
D gene: TRBD1
CDR3 protein: CASSKKGRTGGRVSYEQYF
CDR3 DNA: TGTGCCAGTAGTAAGAAGGGGAGGACAGGGGGCCGGGTATCCTACGAGCAGTACTTC

clone size: NA
J gene: TRBJ1-2
V gene: TRBV24-1
D gene: TRBD1
CDR3 protein: CATSPPPGQMNYGYTF
CDR3 DNA: TGTGCCACCAGTCCCCCCCCGGGACAGATGAACTATGGCTACACCTTC

clone size: few
J gene: TRBJ2-1
V gene: TRBV14
D gene: TRBD2
CDR3 protein: CASRTSGRSYEQFF
CDR3 DNA: TGTGCCAGCAGGACTAGCGGGAGATCCTATGAGCAGTTCTTC

clone size: NA
J gene: TRBJ1-6
V gene: TRBV5-1
D gene: TRBD1
CDR3 protein: CASSTGQGFSPLHF
CDR3 DNA: TGCGCCAGCAGCACGGGACAGGGATTTTCACCCCTCCACTTT

clone size: NA
J gene: TRBJ2-1
V gene: TRBV6-1
D gene: NA
CDR3 protein: CASSEQGPSYNEQFF
CDR3 DNA: TGTGCCAGCAGTGAACAGGGGCCCTCCTACAATGAGCAGTTCTTC

clone size: NA
J gene: TRBJ2-2
V gene: TRBV7-7
D gene: TRBD2
CDR3 protein: CAILAENTGELFF
CDR3 DNA: TGTGCCATACTAGCGGAGAACACCGGGGAGCTGTTTTTT

clone size: NA
J gene: TRBJ1-1
V gene: TRBV7-9
D gene: NA
CDR3 protein: CASSRSGLNTEAFF
CDR3 DNA: TGTGCCAGCAGTAGAAGCGGGTTGAACACTGAAGCTTTCTTT

clone size: NA
J gene: TRBJ2-5
V gene: TRBV7-9
D gene: TRBD2
CDR3 protein: CASSQRGQETQYF
CDR3 DNA: TGTGCCAGCAGTCAGCGGGGCCAAGAGACCCAGTACTTC

clone size: NA
J gene: TRBJ2-7
V gene: TRBV6-4
D gene: TRBD2
CDR3 protein: CASSDPGLDPYEQYF
CDR3 DNA: TGTGCCAGCAGTGACCCGGGACTAGATCCCTACGAGCAGTACTTC